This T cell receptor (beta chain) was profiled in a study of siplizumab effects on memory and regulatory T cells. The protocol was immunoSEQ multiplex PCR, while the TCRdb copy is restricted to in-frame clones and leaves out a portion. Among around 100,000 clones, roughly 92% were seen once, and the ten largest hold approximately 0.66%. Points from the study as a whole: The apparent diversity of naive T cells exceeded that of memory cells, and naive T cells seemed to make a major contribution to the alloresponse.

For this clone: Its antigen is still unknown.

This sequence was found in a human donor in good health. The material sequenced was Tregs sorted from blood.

The CDR3 is CASSLAGGPNEQFF. DNA of the CDR3: TGTGCCAGCAGCCTAGCGGGAGGGCCTAATGAGCAGTTCTTC. The chain joins TRBV7-3 to TRBJ2-1; 12 positions match TRBD2. Germline lookup yields CDR1 SGHTA and CDR2 FQGTGA. The CDR3 has 14 amino acids. V trimming: 5 bases; J trimming: 7 bases; junction bases outside the gene matches: 3.